The 9 T cell receptor beta chains below all came from one sample that was sequenced in a study of glioma-infiltrating T cells (dated by TCRdb to 2015 to 2016). Instrument on record: Illumina MiSeq. The iRepertoire nested amplicon-rescue multiplex PCR (arm-PCR) platform was used to amplify TCR alpha and beta CDR3 regions from RNA. TCRdb handled the public reads itself, with Q25 trimming in fastp and clone calling in MiXCR, and kept productive beta chains. CDR3 protein sequences are deduplicated, and each keeps its most common genes and DNA. Across this sample there are about 410,000 distinct CDR3 sequences, with about two fifths seen only once. Of the sample, 9.5% to 15% falls within the top ten clones. Input material: glioma tissue, nonneoplastic brain tissue, or PBMCs (not recorded which). The receptors derive from a human donor with low-grade glioma or glioblastoma, undergoing nonglioma brain surgery, or in good health (not recorded which).

This chain joins TRBV20-1 and TRBJ2-5, with 8 bases that match TRBD2. CDR3 length equals 17 residues. V shed 0 bases and J 2 bases; nucleotides not matched to a gene: 11. The germline gives CDR1 DFQATT, CDR2 SNEGSKA (reference sequence). DNA for the CDR3: TGCAGTGCTAGAGATAGAACTATAGCGGGGCCGCAAGAGACCCAGTACTTC. It specifies CSARDRTIAGPQETQYF.

As to this clonotype: One end of the junction varies from germline; a read error may be responsible. The chain combines TRBV2 with TRBJ2-7; 10 bases fit TRBD1. Germline CDR1 reads SNHLY; CDR2 reads FYNNEI. The CDR3 contains 14 residues. CDR3 sequence: CASREGTGAYEQYF. The CDR3, as DNA: TGTGCCAGCAGAGAAGGGACAGGGGCCTACGAGCAGTACTTC.

The rearrangement joins TRBV7-3 to TRBJ1-6, with D uncertain. The CDR3 covers 20 residues. Per germline, CDR1 SGHTA and CDR2 FQGTGA. V was clipped by 2 bases and J by 4 bases, with 24 bases between them. For the CDR3, the DNA is TGTGCCAGCAGCTTACAGGTCCGCCCACCGGCGGTGTCTTATAATTCACCCCTCCACTTT. Translating gives CASSLQVRPPAVSYNSPLHF.

This clonotype was recorded a few times. The junction differs from germline at one of its ends, possibly a read error. V is TRBV14 and J is TRBJ2-7; the match to TRBD1 covers 9 bases. Germline V gene data show CDR1 as SGHDN and CDR2 as FVKESK. This CDR3 has 11 amino acids. CDR3: CASSQAGTGTF. CDR3 nucleotides: TGTGCCAGCAGCCAAGCGGGGACAGGGACGTTC.

In regard to this clonotype: One end of the junction varies from germline; a read error may be responsible. The chain carries TRBV28 and TRBJ2-1; the D gene is possibly TRBD1 (7 bases). This CDR3 has 16 amino acids. From germline, CDR1 is MDHEN and CDR2 SYDVKM. CDR3 nucleotides: TGTGCCAGCGGTTTGCCCCAGGGGGGATTAAAGAATGAGCAGTTCTTC. Amino acids: CASGLPQGGLKNEQFF.

This clonotype showed up many times. V and J are TRBV7-2 and TRBJ2-3; TRBD2 might be the D (6 bases). V was trimmed by 5 bases and J by 0 bases, leaving 9 bases between them. Germline CDR1 and CDR2: SGHTA and FQGNSA. There are 14 residues in the CDR3. CDR3 protein: CASSKSGSTDTQYF. The CDR3 nucleotides read TGTGCCAGCAGCAAAAGCGGGAGCACAGATACGCAGTATTTT.

CDR3 sequence (DNA): TGTGCCAGCAGCTTTTCTGCCGGGCTCGGCGGGAGGGCCAACAATGAGCAGTTCTTC. Its protein product is CASSFSAGLGGRANNEQFF. This sequence joins TRBV7-6 and TRBJ2-1, with 9 bases fitting TRBD2. The CDR3 is made up of 19 amino acids. CDR1 is SGHVS, CDR2 FNYEAQ, per germline. Trimming removed 3 bases from V and 5 bases from J; junction bases left unmatched: 17.

V usage is TRBV19 and J usage is TRBJ2-7, with TRBD1 matching over 11 bases. The J segment lost 5 bases and the V segment lost 6 bases, leaving 6 bases of the junction unmatched. The CDR3 sequence is 14 residues long. Germline-derived CDR1 and CDR2 are LNHDA and SQIVND (reference sequence). The CDR3 coding sequence is TGTGCCAGTAGGCCATGGACAGGGGGCGACGAGCAGTACTTC. Its protein product is CASRPWTGGDEQYF.

Details on this clonotype: A much bigger clone sits one base away, suggesting this may be a read error. This chain links TRBV6-1 with TRBJ2-7; maybe TRBD1 (5 bases). Germline values: CDR1 MNHNS, CDR2 SASEGT. Trimming stripped 5 bases from V and 1 base from J, with 12 bases between. This CDR3 has 14 amino acids. CDR3 sequence reads: CASSRRQKSYEQYF. The CDR3 DNA reads TGTGCCAGCAGTCGACGACAGAAGTCCTACGAGCAGTACTTC.